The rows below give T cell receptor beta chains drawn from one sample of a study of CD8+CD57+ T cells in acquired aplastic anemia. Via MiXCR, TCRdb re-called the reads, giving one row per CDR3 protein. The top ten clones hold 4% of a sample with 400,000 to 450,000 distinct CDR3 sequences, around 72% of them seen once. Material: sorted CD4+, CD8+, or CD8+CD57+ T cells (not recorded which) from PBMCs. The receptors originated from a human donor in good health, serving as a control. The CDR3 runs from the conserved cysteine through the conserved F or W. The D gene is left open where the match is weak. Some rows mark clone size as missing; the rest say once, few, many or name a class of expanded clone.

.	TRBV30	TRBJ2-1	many	TGTGCCTGGAGGGGTGGGAGGTCCTACAATGAGCAGTTCTTC	CAWRGGRSYNEQFF
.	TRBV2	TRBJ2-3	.	TGTGCCAGCAGCTTGGAGCGGCTCACAGATACGCAGTATTTT	CASSLERLTDTQYF
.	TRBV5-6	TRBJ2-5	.	TGTGCCAGCAGCGGAACAAAGAAAGAGACCCAGTACTTC	CASSGTKKETQYF
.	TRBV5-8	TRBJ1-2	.	TGTGCCAGCAGCACCCCACGGCGTGACTATGGCTACACCTTC	CASSTPRRDYGYTF
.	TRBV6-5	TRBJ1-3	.	TGTGCCAGCAGCCGTTTTAGGGGTTTCGTCGCCTCTGGAAACACCATATATTTT	CASSRFRGFVASGNTIYF
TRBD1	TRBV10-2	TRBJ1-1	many	TGCGCCAGCAACGCTCGGACAGGGACAATGAACACTGAAGCTTTCTTT	CASNARTGTMNTEAFF
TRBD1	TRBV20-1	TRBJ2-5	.	TGCAGTGCTATTACCGGGACAGGGGGCGAAGAGGAGACCCAGTACTTC	CSAITGTGGEEETQYF
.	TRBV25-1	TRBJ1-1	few	TGTGCCAGCAGTGAATATGGTGAAGCTTTCTTT	CASSEYGEAFF
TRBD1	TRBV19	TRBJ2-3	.	TGTGCCAGTAGTGAGCCACTCGGACAGGGGACAGATACGCAGTATTTT	CASSEPLGQGTDTQYF
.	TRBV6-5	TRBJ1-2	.	TGTGCCAGCAGGCCCAGGAGGGGGGGCAACTATGGCTACACCTTC	CASRPRRGGNYGYTF
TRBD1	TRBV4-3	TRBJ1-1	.	TGCGCCAGCAGCCAAGGGCAGGGGGCGGGCACTGAAGCTTTCTTT	CASSQGQGAGTEAFF
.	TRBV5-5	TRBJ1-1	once	TGTGCCAGCAGCTTCCCGTTGGGACCTGAAGCTTTCTTT	CASSFPLGPEAFF
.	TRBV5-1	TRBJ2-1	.	TGTGCCAGCAGCTTGGGAGGGGGCAACAATGCGCAGTTCTTC	CASSLGGGNNAQFF
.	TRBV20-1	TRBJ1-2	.	TGCAGTGCTATTAACTATGGCTACACTTATGGCTACACCTTC	CSAINYGYTYGYTF
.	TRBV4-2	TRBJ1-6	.	TGTGCCGGCAGTCTACCACAGGGATCGGGTGGTTCACCCCTCCACTTT	CAGSLPQGSGGSPLHF
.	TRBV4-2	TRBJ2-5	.	TGTGCCAGCAGCCAGGCCGGGACTGCTCAAGAGACCCAGTACTTC	CASSQAGTAQETQYF
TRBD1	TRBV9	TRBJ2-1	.	TGTGCCAGGAGTGCCGGTGACAGGGCACTTGGTGAGCAGTTCTTC	CARSAGDRALGEQFF
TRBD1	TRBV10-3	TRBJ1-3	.	TGTGCCATCAGTGGCACAGGGGTTGGAAACACCATATATTTT	CAISGTGVGNTIYF
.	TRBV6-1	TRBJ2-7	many	TGTGCCAGCACCGAAGGCCCTGAGAGCTCCTACGAGCAGTACTTC	CASTEGPESSYEQYF
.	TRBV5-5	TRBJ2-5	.	TGTGCCAGCAGCCTGACTCTTAAGGGGCGGGCAGGGACCCAGTACTTC	CASSLTLKGRAGTQYF
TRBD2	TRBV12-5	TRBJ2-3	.	TGTGCCAGCAGTTTCGGACTAGCGGGGAGCCGCACAGATACGCAGTATTTT	CASSFGLAGSRTDTQYF
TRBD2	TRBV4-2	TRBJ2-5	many	TGTGCCAGCAGCTTCGCGGGGGGACAAGAGACCCAGTACTTC	CASSFAGGQETQYF
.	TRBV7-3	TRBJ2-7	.	TGTGCCAGCAGCTCGAGACCCGGACGGGAGCAGTACTTC	CASSSRPGREQYF
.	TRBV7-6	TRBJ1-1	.	TGTGCCAGCGGAGGGCAGCCGAACACCGAAGCTTTCTTT	CASGGQPNTEAFF
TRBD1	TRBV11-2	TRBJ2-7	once	TGTGCCAGCAGCTATGGTGGACAGGGGATCTACGAGCAGTACTTC	CASSYGGQGIYEQYF
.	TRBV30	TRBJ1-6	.	TGTGCCTGGAAGCCGGGACTTTTTAATTCACCCCTCCACTTT	CAWKPGLFNSPLHF
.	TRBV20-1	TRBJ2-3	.	TGCAGTGCTAGAACCACCGCAGACCCCTCAGATACGCAGTATTTT	CSARTTADPSDTQYF
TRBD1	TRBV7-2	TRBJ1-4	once	TGTGCCAGCAGCTTGGGACAGGGGCCCGAACAACTGTTTTTT	CASSLGQGPEQLFF
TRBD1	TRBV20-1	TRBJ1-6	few	TGCAGTGCTAGAGTTGACAGGGGTGTCGATAGTTCACCCCTCCACTTT	CSARVDRGVDSSPLHF
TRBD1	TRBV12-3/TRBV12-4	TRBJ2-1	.	TGTGCCAGCAGTCGGAACAGGGGTACATACAATGAGCAGTTCTTC	CASSRNRGTYNEQFF
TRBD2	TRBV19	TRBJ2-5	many	TGTGCCAGTAGTATAGTGGGGGGGGGCCAAGAGACCCAGTACTTC	CASSIVGGGQETQYF
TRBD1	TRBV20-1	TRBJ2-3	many	TGCAGTGCCACGACAGGGGGAGATACGCAGTATTTT	CSATTGGDTQYF
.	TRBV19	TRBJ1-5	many	TGTGCCAGTAATACTAATAGCAATCAGCCCCAGCATTTT	CASNTNSNQPQHF
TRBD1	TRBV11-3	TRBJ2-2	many	TGTGCCAGCAGCTTAGCTGCGGGACAGGGAGGTACCGGGGAGCTGTTTTTT	CASSLAAGQGGTGELFF
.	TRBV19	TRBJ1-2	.	TGTGCCAGTAGTAGCGACAGCGCAGGAGGCTATGGCTACACCTTC	CASSSDSAGGYGYTF
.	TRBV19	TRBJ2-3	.	TGTGCCAGTAGTCTGCATGAAGAGGGTGAGCAGTATTTT	CASSLHEEGEQYF
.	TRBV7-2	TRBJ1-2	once	.	CASSFSQYEQYFAF